This TCR beta chain was identified during a study of OX40 agonist ivuxolimab in advanced cancers. General notes on the study: Ivuxolimab, which targeted the costimulatory receptor OX40 (CD134), was an agonistic, fully human IgG2 monoclonal antibody. Intravenous ivuxolimab was administered to patients every 2 weeks at six dose levels: 0.01, 0.1, 0.3, 1.5, 3 and 10 mg/kg. Of the roughly 54 patients in dose escalation, about 20 had hepatocellular carcinoma, roughly 15 had melanoma, 9 had renal cell carcinoma and 9 had head and neck cancer. The dose-escalation cohort was roughly 87% male with a mean age of approximately 60 years, ranging from roughly 20 to 80. Patients were allowed to have had prior anti-PD-1, anti-PD-L1 or anti-CTLA-4 therapy, and roughly 40% of the dose-escalation patients had been treated with checkpoint inhibitors. Partial responses occurred in three dose-escalation patients, of whom one had hepatocellular carcinoma and two had cutaneous melanoma. Peripheral TCRbeta sequencing aimed to test whether ivuxolimab altered TCR sequence diversity and caused clonal T-cell expansion. The paper covers the monotherapy dose-escalation part of the phase I ivuxolimab trial, which included N of about 56 patients. Study-wide conclusions, independent of this receptor: Which antigens the clonally expanded peripheral T cells were specific for was not determined. In the 0.1-3.0 mg/kg groups, partial responders were among the patients with the lowest normalized peripheral clonal expansion, particularly in CD8+ T cells. Clonal expansion of both CD4+ and CD8+ blood T cells was observed from baseline to week 6 at doses 0.1 to 3.0 mg/kg. After ivuxolimab, expanded clones were on average more numerous among CD8+ T cells than among CD4+ T cells. Low levels of normalized T-cell clonal expansion were also seen in some patients who did not respond.

Patients with autoimmune disease history or receiving systemic immunosuppression were excluded from the trial. Peripheral blood for TCR sequencing was drawn from every dose cohort at baseline, at cycle 4 day 1 and at cycle 7 day 1. Samples were obtained from an open-label, multicenter, first-in-human phase I dose-escalation trial of ivuxolimab. Adults with locally advanced or metastatic melanoma, renal cell, hepatocellular, or head and neck squamous cell carcinoma were enrolled in the trial. Before TCR sequencing, CD4+ T cells and CD8+ T cells were sorted from peripheral blood as separate populations. The junction shows trimming of 7 bases on V and 4 bases on J, plus 22 bases between the germline ends. The germline V gene (reference sequence) yields SEHNR for CDR1 and FQNEAQ for CDR2. The CDR3 goes from the cysteine to the phenylalanine over 16 residues. Only CDR3 DNA is held: 48 bases, read in frame from base 1.

A remark on this clone: This receptor's antigen is unknown. No much larger clonotype is one base removed from it; base qualities were not supplied.

Genomic DNA was isolated from the sorted cells so that the TCRbeta CDR3 region could be sequenced. The immunoSEQ Assay was used to sequence the TCRbeta CDR3 regions. TCRdb mirrors the immuneACCESS table, restricted to in-frame sequences. Some clones are absent from its copies; in checked studies, under half trace to an unresolved V gene, and the reason for the others is unknown. This sample has tens of thousands of clones in its table, and about 81% of those were observed once. The top ten clonotypes cover more than 2% of the sample. This TCR was recovered from an adult with an advanced solid tumor such as melanoma, head and neck, liver or kidney cancer. The sequence is built from TRBV7-9 and TRBJ1-2; no confident D gene assignment can be made. Sequences were derived from CD4+ or CD8+ T cells sorted from blood, sampled in a trial of the OX40 agonist ivuxolimab. In nucleotide form, the sequence is TGTGCCAGCACCTGGGTAGTCGGAATTCCTCCCTATGGCTACACCTTC. Its protein is CASTWVVGIPPYGYTF.